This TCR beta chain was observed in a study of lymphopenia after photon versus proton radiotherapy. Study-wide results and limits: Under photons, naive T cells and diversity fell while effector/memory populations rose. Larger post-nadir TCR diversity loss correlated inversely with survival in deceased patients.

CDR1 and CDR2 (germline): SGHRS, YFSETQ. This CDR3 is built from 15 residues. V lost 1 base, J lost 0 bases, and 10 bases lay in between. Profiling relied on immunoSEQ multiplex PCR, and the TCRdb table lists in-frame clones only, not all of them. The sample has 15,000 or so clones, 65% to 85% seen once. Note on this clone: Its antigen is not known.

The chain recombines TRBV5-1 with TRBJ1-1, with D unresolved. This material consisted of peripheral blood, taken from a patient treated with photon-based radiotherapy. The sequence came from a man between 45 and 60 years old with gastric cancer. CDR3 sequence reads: CASSLKAQLNTEAFF. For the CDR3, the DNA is TGCGCCAGCAGCTTGAAGGCACAGCTGAACACTGAAGCTTTCTTT. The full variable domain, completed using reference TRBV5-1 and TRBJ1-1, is KAGVTQTPRYLIKTRGQQVTLSCSPISGHRSVSWYQQTPGQGLQFLFEYFSETQRNKGNFPGRFSGRQFSNSRSEMNVSTLELGDSALYLCASSLKAQLNTEAFFGQGTRLTVV.